The clone carrying this T cell receptor (beta chain) was counted between two and nine times. No antigen is known for it. This sample's time point: newly diagnosed GD, antithyroid drugs for less than 3 months. PBMCs provided the RNA from which the TCR library was made. These data originate in a study of regulatory T cells in long-lasting Graves disease. Study details: For under 3 months, newly diagnosed Graves' patients had been taking antithyroid drugs. Study-wide findings and caveats: With persistent disease, TRBV28, TRBJ1-2 and TRBJ2-5 were the favored segments.

Libraries of TCR beta came from iRepertoire HTBI primers plus Arm-PCR of CDR3 regions. MiXCR, applied by TCRdb to the multiplex PCR reads, yields one record per CDR3 protein. This table has hundreds of thousands of distinct CDR3 sequences, roughly 14% appearing once. Losses at the gene ends were 0 bases for V and 5 bases for J; bases not matched to a gene: 7. Per germline, CDR1 SGDLS and CDR2 YYNGEE. The CDR3 loop spans 16 amino acids. A further study also used this sample, focusing on T cells in Graves' hyperthyroidism and ophthalmopathy. This second study says: The HTBI primer set was used in a first-round RT-PCR of the TCR CDR3.

This sequence joins TRBV9 and TRBJ2-1; TRBD2 aligns across 8 bases. The TCR sequence derives from a man aged 25-45 years with Graves disease. Sample: peripheral blood mononuclear cells (PBMCs), taken at new diagnosis, from a patient treated with antithyroid drugs. The CDR3 here is CASSVVGTSGDNEQFF. The DNA of the CDR3 is TGTGCCAGCAGCGTAGTGGGAACTAGCGGAGACAATGAGCAGTTCTTC.